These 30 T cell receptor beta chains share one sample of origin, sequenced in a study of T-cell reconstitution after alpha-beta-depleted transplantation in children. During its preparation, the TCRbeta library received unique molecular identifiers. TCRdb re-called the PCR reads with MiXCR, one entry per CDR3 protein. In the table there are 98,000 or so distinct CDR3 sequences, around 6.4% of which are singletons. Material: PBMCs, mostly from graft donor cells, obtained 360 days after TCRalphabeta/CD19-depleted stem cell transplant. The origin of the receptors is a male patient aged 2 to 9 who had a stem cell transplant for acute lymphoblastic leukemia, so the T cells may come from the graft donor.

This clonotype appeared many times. The CDR3 loop reads CASKRRQVASEQFF. The CDR3 DNA follows: TGTGCCAGCAAGAGGAGACAGGTCGCTAGTGAGCAGTTCTTC. The V and J genes are TRBV25-1 and TRBJ2-1, with D perhaps TRBD1 (6 bases). The V gene lost 7 bases and the J gene lost 9 bases, with 19 bases spanning the gap. The CDR3 is 14 residues long. Germline values: CDR1 MGHDK, CDR2 SYGVNS. Full variable domain (remainder filled in from reference TRBV25-1 and TRBJ2-1): EADIYQTPRYLVIGTGKKITLECSQTMGHDKMYWYQQDPGMELHLIHYSYGVNSTEKGDLSSESTVSRIRTEHFPLTLESARPSHTSQYLCASKRRQVASEQFFGPGTRLTVL.

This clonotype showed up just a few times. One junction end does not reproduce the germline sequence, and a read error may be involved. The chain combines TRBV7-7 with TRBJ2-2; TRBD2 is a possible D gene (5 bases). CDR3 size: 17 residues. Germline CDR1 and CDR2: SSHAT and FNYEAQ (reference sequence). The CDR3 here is CASSPDFPLPNTGELFF. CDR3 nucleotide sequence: TGTGCTAGCAGCCCGGACTTCCCGCTCCCGAACACCGGGGAGCTGTTTTTT.

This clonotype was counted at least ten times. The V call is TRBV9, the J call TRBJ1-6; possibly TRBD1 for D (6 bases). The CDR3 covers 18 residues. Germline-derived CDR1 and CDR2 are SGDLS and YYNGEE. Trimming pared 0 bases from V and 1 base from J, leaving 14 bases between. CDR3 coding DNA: TGTGCCAGCAGCGTAGTCGTAGGGGGTGAGTCCTATAATTCACCCCTCCACTTT. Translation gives CASSVVVGGESYNSPLHF.

In DNA, the CDR3 is TGTGCCAGCAGTGCAGGGGGAAGAGGTGGCTACACCTTC. Its translation: CASSAGGRGGYTF. The chain uses TRBV27 and TRBJ1-2; 7 bases line up with TRBD1. Germline trimming cut 5 bases from V and 7 bases from J; bases unmatched to any gene: 7. The CDR3 length is 13 residues. Germline-derived CDR1 and CDR2 are MNHEY and SMNVEV (reference sequence).

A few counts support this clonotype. CDR3 bases: TGTGCCATCTGGGTAATGCCGAACGATAAAGGGAGCTCCTACAATGAGCAGTTCTTC. It translates to CAIWVMPNDKGSSYNEQFF. This chain connects TRBV3-1 to TRBJ2-1, with D possibly TRBD2 on 5 matching bases. Germline-derived CDR1 and CDR2 are LGHDT and YNNKEL (reference sequence). CDR3 size: 19 residues. V was pared by 10 bases and J by 0 bases, with 28 bases between.

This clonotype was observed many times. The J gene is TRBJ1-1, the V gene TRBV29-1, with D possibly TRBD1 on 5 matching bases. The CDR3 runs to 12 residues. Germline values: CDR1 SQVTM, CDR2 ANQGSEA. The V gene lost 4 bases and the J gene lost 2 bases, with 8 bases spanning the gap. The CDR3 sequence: CSVGGANTEAFF. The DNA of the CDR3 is TGCAGCGTTGGAGGGGCCAACACTGAAGCTTTCTTT. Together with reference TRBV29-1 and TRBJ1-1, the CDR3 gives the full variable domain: SAVISQKPSRDICQRGTSLTIQCQVDSQVTMMFWYRQQPGQSLTLIATANQGSEATYESGFVIDKFPISRPNLTFSTLTVSNMSPEDSSIYLCSVGGANTEAFFGQGTRLTVV.

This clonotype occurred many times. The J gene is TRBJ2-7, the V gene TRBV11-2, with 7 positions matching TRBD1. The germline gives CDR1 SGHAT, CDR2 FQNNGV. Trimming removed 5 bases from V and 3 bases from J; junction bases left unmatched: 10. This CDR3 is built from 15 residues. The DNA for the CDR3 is TGTGCCAGCAGCCAGGGGGACAACAGGGTCTACGAGCAGTACTTC. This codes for CASSQGDNRVYEQYF.

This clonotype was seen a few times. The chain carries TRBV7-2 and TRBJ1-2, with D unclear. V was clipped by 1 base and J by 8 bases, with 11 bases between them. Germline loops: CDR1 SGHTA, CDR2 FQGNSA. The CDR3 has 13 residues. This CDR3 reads CASSLGSMGGYTF. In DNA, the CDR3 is TGTGCCAGCAGCTTAGGGTCAATGGGAGGCTACACCTTC. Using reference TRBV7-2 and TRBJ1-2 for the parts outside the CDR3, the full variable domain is GAGVSQSPSNKVTEKGKDVELRCDPISGHTALYWYRQSLGQGLEFLIYFQGNSAPDKSGLPSDRFSAERTGGSVSTLTIQRTQQEDSAVYLCASSLGSMGGYTFGSGTRLTVV.

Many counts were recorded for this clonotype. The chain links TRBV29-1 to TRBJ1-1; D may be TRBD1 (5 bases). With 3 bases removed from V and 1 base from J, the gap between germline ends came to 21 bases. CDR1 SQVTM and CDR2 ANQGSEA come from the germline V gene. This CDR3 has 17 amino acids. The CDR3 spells CSVDPSGGWAGNTEAFF. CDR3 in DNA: TGCAGCGTTGACCCCTCCGGGGGGTGGGCGGGGAACACTGAAGCTTTCTTT.

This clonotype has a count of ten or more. For the CDR3, the DNA is TGTGCCAGCAGCCCCTGGGCCTCCTACGAGCAGTACTTC. It specifies CASSPWASYEQYF. V and J are TRBV7-9 and TRBJ2-7; no clear D. The V end was cut by 5 bases, the J end by 0 bases, with 8 bases between. From germline, CDR1 is SEHNR and CDR2 FQNEAQ (reference sequence). The CDR3 extends over 13 amino acids.

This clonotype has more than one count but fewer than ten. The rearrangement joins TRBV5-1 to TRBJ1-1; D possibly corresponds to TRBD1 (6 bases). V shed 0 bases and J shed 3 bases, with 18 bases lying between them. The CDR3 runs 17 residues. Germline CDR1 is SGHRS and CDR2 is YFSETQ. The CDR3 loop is CASSLGAGAKGDTEAFF. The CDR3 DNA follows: TGCGCCAGCAGCTTGGGGGCAGGGGCGAAGGGGGACACTGAAGCTTTCTTT.

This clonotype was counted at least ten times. In DNA form, the CDR3 reads TGTGCCAGCAGCTCAAATCCGGGACGGAACTACGAGCAGTACTTC. Translated: CASSSNPGRNYEQYF. This sequence joins TRBV7-2 and TRBJ2-7; perhaps D is TRBD1 or TRBD2 (5 bases each). Germline values: CDR1 SGHTA, CDR2 FQGNSA. V was clipped by 4 bases and J by 3 bases, with 16 bases between them. This CDR3 is built from 15 residues. The variable domain in full, with the rest retrieved from reference TRBV7-2 and TRBJ2-7, is GAGVSQSPSNKVTEKGKDVELRCDPISGHTALYWYRQSLGQGLEFLIYFQGNSAPDKSGLPSDRFSAERTGGSVSTLTIQRTQQEDSAVYLCASSSNPGRNYEQYFGPGTRLTVT.

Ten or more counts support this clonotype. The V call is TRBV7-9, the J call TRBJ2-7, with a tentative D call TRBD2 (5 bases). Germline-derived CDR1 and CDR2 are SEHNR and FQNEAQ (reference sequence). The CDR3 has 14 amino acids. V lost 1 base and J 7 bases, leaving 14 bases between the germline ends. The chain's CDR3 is CASSLELEGFEQYF. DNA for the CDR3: TGTGCCAGCAGCTTAGAGCTAGAGGGCTTTGAGCAGTACTTC. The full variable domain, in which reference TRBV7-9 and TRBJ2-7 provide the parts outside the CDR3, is DTGVSQNPRHKITKRGQNVTFRCDPISEHNRLYWYRQTLGQGPEFLTYFQNEAQLEKSRLLSDRFSAERPKGSFSTLEIQRTEQGDSAMYLCASSLELEGFEQYFGPGTRLTVT.

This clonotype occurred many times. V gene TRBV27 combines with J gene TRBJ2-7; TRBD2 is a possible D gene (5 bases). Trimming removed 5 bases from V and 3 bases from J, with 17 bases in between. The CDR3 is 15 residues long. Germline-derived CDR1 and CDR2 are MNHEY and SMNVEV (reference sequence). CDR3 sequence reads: CASSRVGGSFYEQYF. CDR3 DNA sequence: TGTGCCAGCAGTCGGGTAGGAGGATCTTTCTACGAGCAGTACTTC.

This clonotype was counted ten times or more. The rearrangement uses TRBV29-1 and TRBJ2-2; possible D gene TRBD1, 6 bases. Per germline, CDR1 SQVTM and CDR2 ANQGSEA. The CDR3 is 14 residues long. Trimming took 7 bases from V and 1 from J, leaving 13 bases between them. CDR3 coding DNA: TGCAGCGCTACCTTACAGGGGAACACCGGGGAGCTGTTTTTT. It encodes CSATLQGNTGELFF.

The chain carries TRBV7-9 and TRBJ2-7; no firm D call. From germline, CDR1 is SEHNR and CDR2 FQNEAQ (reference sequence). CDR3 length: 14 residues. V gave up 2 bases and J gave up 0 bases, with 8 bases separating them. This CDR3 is CASSLSLNSYEQYF. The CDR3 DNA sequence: TGTGCCAGCAGCTTATCCTTAAACTCCTACGAGCAGTACTTC.

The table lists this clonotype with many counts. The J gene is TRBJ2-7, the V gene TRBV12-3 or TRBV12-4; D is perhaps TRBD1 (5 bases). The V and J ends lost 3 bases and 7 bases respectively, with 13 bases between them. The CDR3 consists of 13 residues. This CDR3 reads CASSFRASGEQYF. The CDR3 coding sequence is TGTGCCAGCAGTTTCAGGGCTTCCGGGGAGCAGTACTTC.

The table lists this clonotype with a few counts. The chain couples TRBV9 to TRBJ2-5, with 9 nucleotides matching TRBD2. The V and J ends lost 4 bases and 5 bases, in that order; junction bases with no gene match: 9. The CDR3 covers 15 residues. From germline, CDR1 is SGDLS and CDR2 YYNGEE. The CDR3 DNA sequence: TGTGCCAGCAGCCCGGGACTAGCCTTAAGGGAGACCCAGTACTTC. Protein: CASSPGLALRETQYF.

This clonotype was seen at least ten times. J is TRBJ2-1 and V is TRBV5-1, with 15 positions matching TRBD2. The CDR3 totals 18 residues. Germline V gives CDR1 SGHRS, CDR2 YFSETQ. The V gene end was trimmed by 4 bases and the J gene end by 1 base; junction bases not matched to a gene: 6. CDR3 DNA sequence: TGCGCCAGCAGCGAGGGACTAGCGGGAGGTTCATCCTACAATGAGCAGTTCTTC. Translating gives CASSEGLAGGSSYNEQFF.

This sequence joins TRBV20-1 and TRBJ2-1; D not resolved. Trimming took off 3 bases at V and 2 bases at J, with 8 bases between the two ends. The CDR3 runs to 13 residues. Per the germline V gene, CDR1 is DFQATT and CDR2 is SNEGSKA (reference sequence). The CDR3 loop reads CSASDPTYNEQFF. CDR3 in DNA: TGCAGTGCTAGTGATCCTACCTACAATGAGCAGTTCTTC.

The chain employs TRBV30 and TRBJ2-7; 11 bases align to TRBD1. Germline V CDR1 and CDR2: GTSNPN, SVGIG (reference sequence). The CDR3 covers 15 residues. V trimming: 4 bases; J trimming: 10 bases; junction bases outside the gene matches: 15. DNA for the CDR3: TGTGCCTGGACTAAGGGACAGGGGGGGGAGGGACGCCAGTACTTC. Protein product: CAWTKGQGGEGRQYF.

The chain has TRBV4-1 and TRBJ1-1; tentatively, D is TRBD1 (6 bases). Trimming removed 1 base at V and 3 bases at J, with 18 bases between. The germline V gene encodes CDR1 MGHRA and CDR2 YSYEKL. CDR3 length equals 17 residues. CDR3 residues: CASSQALGHPPYTEAFF. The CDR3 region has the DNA TGCGCCAGCAGCCAAGCTCTGGGACATCCCCCATACACTGAAGCTTTCTTT.

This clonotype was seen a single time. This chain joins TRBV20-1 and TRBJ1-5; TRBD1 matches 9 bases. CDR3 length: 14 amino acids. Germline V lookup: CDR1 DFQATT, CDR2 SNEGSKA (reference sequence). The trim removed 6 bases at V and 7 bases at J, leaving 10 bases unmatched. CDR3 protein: CSANTGGMNQPQHF. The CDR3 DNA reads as TGCAGTGCAAATACAGGGGGCATGAACCAGCCCCAGCATTTT.

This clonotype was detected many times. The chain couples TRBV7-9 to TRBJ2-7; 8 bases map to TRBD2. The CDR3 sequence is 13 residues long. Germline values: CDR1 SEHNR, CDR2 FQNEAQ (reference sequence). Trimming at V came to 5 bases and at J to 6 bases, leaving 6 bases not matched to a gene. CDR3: CASSMSGSGEQYF. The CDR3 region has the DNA TGTGCCAGCAGCATGAGCGGGAGTGGCGAGCAGTACTTC.

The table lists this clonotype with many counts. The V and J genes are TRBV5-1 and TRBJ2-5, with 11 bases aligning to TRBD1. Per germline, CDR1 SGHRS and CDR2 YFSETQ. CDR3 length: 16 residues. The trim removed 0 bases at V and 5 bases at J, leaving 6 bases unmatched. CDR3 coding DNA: TGCGCCAGCAGCTTGGCAGGACAGGGGGCGAGTGAGACCCAGTACTTC. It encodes CASSLAGQGASETQYF.

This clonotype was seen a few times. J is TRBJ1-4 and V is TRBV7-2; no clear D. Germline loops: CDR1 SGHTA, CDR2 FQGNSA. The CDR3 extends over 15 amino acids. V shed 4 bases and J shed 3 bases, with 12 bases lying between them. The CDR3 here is CASSSRGYANEKLFF. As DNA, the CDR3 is TGTGCCAGCAGCTCGCGGGGTTACGCTAATGAAAAACTGTTTTTT.

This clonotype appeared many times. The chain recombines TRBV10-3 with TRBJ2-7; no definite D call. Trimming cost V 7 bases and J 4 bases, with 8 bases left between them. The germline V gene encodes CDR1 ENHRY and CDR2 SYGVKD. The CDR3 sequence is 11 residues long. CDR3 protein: CAIKTLYEQYF. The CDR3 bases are TGTGCCATCAAAACCCTATACGAGCAGTACTTC.

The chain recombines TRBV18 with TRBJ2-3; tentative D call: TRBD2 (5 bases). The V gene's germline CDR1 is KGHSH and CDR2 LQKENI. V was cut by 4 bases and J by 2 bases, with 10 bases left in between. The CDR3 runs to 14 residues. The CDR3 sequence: CASSLGLNTDTQYF. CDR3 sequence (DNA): TGTGCCAGCTCACTCGGACTGAACACAGATACGCAGTATTTT.

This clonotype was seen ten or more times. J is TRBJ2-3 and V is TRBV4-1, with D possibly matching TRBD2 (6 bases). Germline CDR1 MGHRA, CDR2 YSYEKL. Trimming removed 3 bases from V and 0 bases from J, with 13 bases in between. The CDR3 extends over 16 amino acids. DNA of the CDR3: TGCGCCAGCAGCCAGCGGGACCATTCTAGCACAGATACGCAGTATTTT. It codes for CASSQRDHSSTDTQYF.

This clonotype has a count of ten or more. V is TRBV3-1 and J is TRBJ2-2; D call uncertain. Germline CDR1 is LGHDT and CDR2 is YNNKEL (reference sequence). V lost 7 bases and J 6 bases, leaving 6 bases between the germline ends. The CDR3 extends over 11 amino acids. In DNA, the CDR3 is TGTGCCAGCATCGGCCCCGGGGAGCTGTTTTTT. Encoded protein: CASIGPGELFF.